One sample yielded the 3 T cell receptor beta chains listed below, sequenced in a study of blood T cell repertoires in COVID-19. Generated by immunoSEQ multiplex PCR, the TCRdb table keeps only in-frame clones and is missing some. This sample has about 160,000 clones, with approximately 87% found just once. The sample was peripheral blood. The receptors come from a woman in her seventies with COVID-19, enrolled during active disease.

In nucleotides, the CDR3 is TGTGCCAGCAGCCAAGGGGCACCTGGGGCCAACGTCCTGACTTTC. It translates to CASSQGAPGANVLTF. V usage is TRBV3-1 (or the pseudogene TRBV3-2) and J usage is TRBJ2-6; the D is unclear. Trimming shortened V by 1 base and J by 2 bases, and 6 bases separated the two germline ends. The CDR3 has 15 amino acids. The germline gives CDR1 LGHDT, CDR2 YNNKEL (reference sequence).

Concerning this clone itself: This sample includes further DNA sequences coding for the same CDR3. This sequence joins TRBV11-1 and TRBJ2-7; D ambiguous. This CDR3 is 11 amino acids long. The V and J ends lost 5 bases and 4 bases respectively, with 6 bases between them. Germline CDR1 SGHAT, CDR2 FQDESV (reference sequence). This CDR3 reads CASSRTYEQYF. The CDR3 DNA is TGTGCCAGCAGCCGTACATACGAGCAGTACTTC.

This clone was detected a few times. The V gene is TRBV30, the J gene TRBJ1-4, with 10 bases lining up with TRBD1. Trimming took 3 bases from V and 8 from J; bases not matched to a gene: 9. The CDR3 sequence is 15 residues long. Germline lookup yields CDR1 GTSNPN and CDR2 SVGIG (reference sequence). DNA of the CDR3: TGTGCCTGGAGAGCCTGGGACAGGGGTGTGGAAAAACTGTTTTTT. This gives the protein CAWRAWDRGVEKLFF.